This TCR beta chain derives from a study of blood T cell repertoires in COVID-19. Across the whole study: Specimens from acute and convalescent COVID-19 originated in the United States, Italy and Spain. The cDNA or gDNA used as material had been derived from T cells, B-cell-depleted T cells, or PBMCs.

Enrolled during active infection, Seattle patients were then followed longitudinally. As originally analysed: The authors estimated nucleated cell counts from reference gene primer amplification. The method was immunoSEQ multiplex PCR; TCRdb's version includes in-frame clones alone and lacks a portion of them. V, J and clone size were drawn from that table, and D and trimming were deduced from the DNA. The sample includes 80,000 to 100,000 clones, about 86% of them seen just once. The CDR3 consists of 12 residues. The germline V gene has CDR1 LNHDA and CDR2 SQIVND (reference sequence). The V gene lost 7 bases and the J gene lost 5 bases, with 12 bases spanning the gap. This clone has at least ten counts.

Sequencing input: peripheral blood. The receptor's source is a man aged 50-60 years with COVID-19, enrolled during active disease. The chain employs TRBV19 and TRBJ2-7; a possible D gene is TRBD1 (6 bases). The CDR3 loop is CASKAGDHEQYF. The CDR3 bases are TGTGCCAGTAAGGCAGGGGATCACGAGCAGTACTTC.